A selection of T cell receptor beta chains follows, all from one sample in a study of cytotoxic CD8 clonotypes in ibrutinib-treated CLL. Libraries were prepared by immunoSEQ multiplex PCR; TCRdb keeps only in-frame clonotypes and omits some of them. The sample carries 50,000 or so clones, around four fifths recorded once. The sequencing used PBMCs, collected after 24 months of ibrutinib treatment. These receptors originate from a human donor with chronic lymphocytic leukemia. The CDR3 runs from the conserved cysteine through the conserved F or W. A D gene is named only where the DNA matches it firmly. Where a row states a size, it is once, few, many or the class of an expanded clone; other rows omit it.

TRBV9	NA	TRBD2	TRBJ2-1	TGTGCCAGCAGCCCTAAGGGACTAGCTTCCTACAATGAGCAGTTCTTC	CASSPKGLASYNEQFF
TRBV9	NA	NA	TRBJ2-7	TGTGCCAGCAGCGTAGGGCTTGGGACAAGTCGGATTTACGAGCAGTACTTC	CASSVGLGTSRIYEQYF
TRBV11-2	NA	TRBD2	TRBJ2-3	TGTGCCAGCAGCCCTAATAGCGGGAGGGCTCTTCGCACAGATACGCAGTATTTT	CASSPNSGRALRTDTQYF
TRBV21-1	NA	NA	TRBJ2-7	TGTGCCAGCAGCCCCGTAGCGGGAGGGCCATCAGACGAGCAGTACTTC	CASSPVAGGPSDEQYF
TRBV6-1	once	NA	TRBJ1-1	TGTGCCAGCAGTGAAGCGCTTGGGGTTTACACTGAAGCTTTCTTT	CASSEALGVYTEAFF
TRBV9	NA	TRBD2	TRBJ2-5	TGTGCCAGCAGCGTAGAGGGAGGGCGGAGCCAAGAGACCCAGTACTTC	CASSVEGGRSQETQYF
TRBV2	NA	TRBD2	TRBJ2-5	TGTGCCAGCCCGGGACTAGGAAAGACCCAGTACTTC	CASPGLGKTQYF
TRBV6-1	NA	NA	TRBJ1-3	TGTGCCAGCAGTGAAGGACCATTGGAGGGGGGAAACACCATATATTTT	CASSEGPLEGGNTIYF
TRBV15	NA	TRBD1	TRBJ1-2	TGTGCCACCAGCAGCCCCGGGACAGGGGCCCATGGCTACACCTTC	CATSSPGTGAHGYTF
TRBV7-9	NA	TRBD1	TRBJ1-1	TGTGCCAGCAGCTTCGGGACAGCCATGAACACTGAAGCTTTCTTT	CASSFGTAMNTEAFF
TRBV6-6	NA	NA	TRBJ1-5	TGTGCCAGCAGTTGGTCTTCAAATCAGCCCCAGCATTTT	CASSWSSNQPQHF